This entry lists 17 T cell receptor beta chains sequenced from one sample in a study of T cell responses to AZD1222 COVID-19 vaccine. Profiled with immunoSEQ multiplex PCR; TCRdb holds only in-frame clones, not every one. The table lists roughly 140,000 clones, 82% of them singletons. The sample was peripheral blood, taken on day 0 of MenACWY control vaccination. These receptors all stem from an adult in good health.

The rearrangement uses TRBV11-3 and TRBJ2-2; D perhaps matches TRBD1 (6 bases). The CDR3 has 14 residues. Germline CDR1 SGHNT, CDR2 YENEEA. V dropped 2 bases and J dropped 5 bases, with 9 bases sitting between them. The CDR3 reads CASSLTTGTGELFF. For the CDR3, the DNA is TGTGCCAGCAGCTTAACAACAGGGACCGGGGAGCTGTTTTTT.

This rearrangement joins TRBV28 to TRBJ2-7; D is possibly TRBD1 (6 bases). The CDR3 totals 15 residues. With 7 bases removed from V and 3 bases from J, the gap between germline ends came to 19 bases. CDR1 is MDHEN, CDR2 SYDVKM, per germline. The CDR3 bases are TGTGCCAGCACCCCCTCCGAGGGACAACACTACGAGCAGTACGTC. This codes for CASTPSEGQHYEQYV.

CDR3 sequence (DNA): TGTGCCAGCAGCTTAGCTCGGGGGCAGAGGGGATACACCTTC. This gives the protein CASSLARGQRGYTF. J is TRBJ1-2 and V is TRBV7-8; tentative D call: TRBD1 (6 bases). This CDR3 spans 14 amino acids. Germline V gene lookup returns CDR1 SGHVS and CDR2 FQNEAQ. With 0 bases removed from V and 11 bases from J, the gap between germline ends came to 16 bases.

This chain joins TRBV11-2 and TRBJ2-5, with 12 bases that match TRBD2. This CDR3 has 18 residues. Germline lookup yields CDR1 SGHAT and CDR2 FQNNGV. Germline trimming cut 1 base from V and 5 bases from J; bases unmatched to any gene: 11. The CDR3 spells CASSLGRTSGDFRETQYF. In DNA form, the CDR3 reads TGTGCCAGCAGCTTAGGACGGACTAGCGGGGACTTCAGGGAGACCCAGTACTTC.

The CDR3 DNA follows: TGTGCCACCGGAACAGGGGACGAGACTGAAGCTTTCTTT. Residues: CATGTGDETEAFF. This chain joins TRBV24-1 and TRBJ1-1, with TRBD1 matching over 7 bases. V lost 9 bases to trimming and J lost 5 bases; unmatched junction nucleotides: 8. Germline V gene data show CDR1 as KGHDR and CDR2 as SFDVKD. This CDR3 region has 13 residues.

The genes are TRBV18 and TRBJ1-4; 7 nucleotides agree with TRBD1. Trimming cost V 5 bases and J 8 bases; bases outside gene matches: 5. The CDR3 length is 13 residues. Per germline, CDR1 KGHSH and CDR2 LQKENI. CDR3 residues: CASSRGLEEKLFF. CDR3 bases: TGTGCCAGCTCAAGGGGGCTAGAAGAAAAACTGTTTTTT.

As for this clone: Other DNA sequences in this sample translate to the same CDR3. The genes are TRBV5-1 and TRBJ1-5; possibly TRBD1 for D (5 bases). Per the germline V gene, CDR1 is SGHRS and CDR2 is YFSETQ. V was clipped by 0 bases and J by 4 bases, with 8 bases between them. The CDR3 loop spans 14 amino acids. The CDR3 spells CASSLDGGNQPQHF. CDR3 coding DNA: TGCGCCAGCAGCTTGGACGGGGGTAATCAGCCCCAGCATTTT.

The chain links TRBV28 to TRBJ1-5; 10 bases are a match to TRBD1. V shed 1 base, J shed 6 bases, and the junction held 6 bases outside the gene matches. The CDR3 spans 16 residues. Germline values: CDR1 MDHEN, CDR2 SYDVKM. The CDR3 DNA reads TGTGCCAGCAGTTTATTAGTTAGGACAGGGGGTCAGCCCCAGCATTTT. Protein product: CASSLLVRTGGQPQHF.

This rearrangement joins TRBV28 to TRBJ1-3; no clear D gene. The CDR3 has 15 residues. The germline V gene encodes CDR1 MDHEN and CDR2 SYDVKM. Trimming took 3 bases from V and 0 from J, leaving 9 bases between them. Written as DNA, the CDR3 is TGTGCCAGCAGTTTCGGTTTAATCTCTGGAAACACCATATATTTT. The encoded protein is CASSFGLISGNTIYF.

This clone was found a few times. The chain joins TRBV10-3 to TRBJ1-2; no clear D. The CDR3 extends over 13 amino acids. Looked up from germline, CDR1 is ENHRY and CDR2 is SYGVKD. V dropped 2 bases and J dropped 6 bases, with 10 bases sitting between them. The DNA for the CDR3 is TGTGCCATCAGTGAGACAGTTAGAGATGGCTACACCTTC. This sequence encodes CAISETVRDGYTF.

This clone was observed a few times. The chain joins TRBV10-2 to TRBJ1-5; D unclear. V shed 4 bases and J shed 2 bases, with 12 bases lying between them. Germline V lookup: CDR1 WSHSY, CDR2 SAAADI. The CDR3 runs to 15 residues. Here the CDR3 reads CASSAQTMGNQPQHF. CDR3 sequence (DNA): TGCGCCAGCAGTGCACAGACGATGGGCAATCAGCCCCAGCATTTT.

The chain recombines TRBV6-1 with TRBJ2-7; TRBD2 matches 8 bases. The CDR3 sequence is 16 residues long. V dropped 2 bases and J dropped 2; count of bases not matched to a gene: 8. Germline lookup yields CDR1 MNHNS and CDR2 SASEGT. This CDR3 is CASSELPGGAAYEQYF. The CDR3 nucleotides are TGTGCCAGCAGTGAACTCCCCGGGGGGGCCGCCTACGAGCAGTACTTC.

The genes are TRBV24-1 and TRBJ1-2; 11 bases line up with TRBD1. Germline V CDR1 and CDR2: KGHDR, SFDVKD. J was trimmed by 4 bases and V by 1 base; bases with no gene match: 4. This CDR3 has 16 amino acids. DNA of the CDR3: TGTGCCACCAGTGATTTAGGGGGACAGGGGGTCTATGGCTACACCTTC. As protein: CATSDLGGQGVYGYTF.

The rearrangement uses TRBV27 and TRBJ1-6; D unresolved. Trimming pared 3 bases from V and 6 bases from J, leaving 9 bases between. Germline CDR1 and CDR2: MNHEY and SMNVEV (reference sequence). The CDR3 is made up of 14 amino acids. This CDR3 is CASSFYGPNSPLHF. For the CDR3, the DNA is TGTGCCAGCAGTTTCTATGGACCTAATTCACCCCTCCACTTT.

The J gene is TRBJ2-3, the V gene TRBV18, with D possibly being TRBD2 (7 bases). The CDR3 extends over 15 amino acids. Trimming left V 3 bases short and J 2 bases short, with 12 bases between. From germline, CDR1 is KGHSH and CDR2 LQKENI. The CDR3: CASSPRGGDTDTQYF. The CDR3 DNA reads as TGTGCCAGCTCACCCAGGGGAGGGGACACAGATACGCAGTATTTT.

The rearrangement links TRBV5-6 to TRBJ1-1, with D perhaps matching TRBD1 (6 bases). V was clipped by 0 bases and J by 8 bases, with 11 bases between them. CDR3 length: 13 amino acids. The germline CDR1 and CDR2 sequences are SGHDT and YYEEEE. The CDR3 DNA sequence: TGTGCCAGCAGCTTGGAGGGGGTTGCGGAAGCTTTCTTT. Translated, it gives CASSLEGVAEAFF.

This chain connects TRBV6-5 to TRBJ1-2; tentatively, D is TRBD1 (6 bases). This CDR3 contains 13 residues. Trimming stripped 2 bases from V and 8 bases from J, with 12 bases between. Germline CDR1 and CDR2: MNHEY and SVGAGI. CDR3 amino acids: CASSYGRGWGYTF. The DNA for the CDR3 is TGTGCCAGCAGTTACGGCAGGGGCTGGGGCTACACCTTC.